The next 6 T cell receptor beta chains were all read from a single sample in a study of OX40 agonist ivuxolimab in advanced cancers. The data were produced by immunoSEQ multiplex PCR, yet TCRdb's version contains in-frame clones alone and is incomplete. The table shows tens of thousands of clones, with approximately 83% occurring only once. Material: CD4+ or CD8+ T cells sorted from blood, obtained in a trial of the OX40 agonist ivuxolimab. These TCRs come from an adult with an advanced solid tumor such as melanoma, head and neck, liver or kidney cancer.

CDR3 sequence (DNA): TGTGCCAGCAGCTTGTCTGGGAGGGGGAACCTCAAAAACATTCAGTACTTC. This translates into CASSLSGRGNLKNIQYF. This sequence joins TRBV5-6 and TRBJ2-4, with TRBD2 as a possible D gene (7 bases). Trimming cost V 1 base and J 3 bases, with 17 bases left between them. This CDR3 spans 17 amino acids. Per germline, CDR1 SGHDT and CDR2 YYEEEE.

The chain employs TRBV28 and TRBJ1-6; D gene uncertain. CDR1 is MDHEN, CDR2 SYDVKM, per germline. Between the trimmed V and J ends, which lost 4 bases and 9 bases, there was a span of 13 bases. This CDR3 is 14 amino acids long. The CDR3 is CASSSDKGISPLHF. The CDR3 DNA is TGTGCCAGCAGTTCCGATAAGGGAATTTCACCCCTCCACTTT.

The chain combines TRBV30 with TRBJ1-2; D ambiguous. This CDR3 contains 16 residues. Germline CDR1 and CDR2: GTSNPN and SVGIG (reference sequence). Trimming removed 5 bases from V and 2 bases from J, with 21 bases in between. CDR3 bases: TGTGCCTGGGGGGTCCCCGGGTTTAGGTACAACTATGGCTACACCTTC. This gives the protein CAWGVPGFRYNYGYTF.

The chain uses TRBV5-1 and TRBJ2-4; the match to TRBD2 covers 11 bases. The CDR3 runs 14 residues. The V gene end was trimmed by 1 base and the J gene end by 6 bases; junction bases not matched to a gene: 0. Per germline, CDR1 SGHRS and CDR2 YFSETQ. The CDR3, as DNA: TGCGCCAGCAGCTTGACTAGCGGGGGAAACATTCAGTACTTC. Encoded protein: CASSLTSGGNIQYF.

The chain couples TRBV7-9 to TRBJ2-2; D unresolved. Trimming stripped 5 bases from V and 3 bases from J, with 13 bases between. This CDR3 has 15 residues. Germline V gene data show CDR1 as SEHNR and CDR2 as FQNEAQ (reference sequence). CDR3 nucleotide sequence: TGTGCCAGCAGCCCTCGAGGTGTTTACACCGGGGAGCTGTTTTTT. It yields the protein CASSPRGVYTGELFF.

The J gene is TRBJ2-2, the V gene TRBV27, with 10 bases matching TRBD2. This CDR3 contains 14 residues. CDR1 is MNHEY, CDR2 SMNVEV, per germline (reference sequence). V was pared by 8 bases and J by 1 base, with 1 base of the junction left unmatched. The CDR3 nucleotides are TGTGCCAGCCGACTAGCGGGGAACACCGGGGAGCTGTTTTTT. This encodes CASRLAGNTGELFF.